This is a list of T cell receptor beta chains from one sample in a study of blood T cell repertoires in COVID-19. This table comes from immunoSEQ multiplex PCR, and its TCRdb copy is limited to in-frame clones, with some not included. This table holds around 30,000 clones, roughly 87% found once. Sequencing was done on a sample of peripheral blood. These receptors all stem from a man aged 55 to 70 with active COVID-19. Each CDR3 is given with its conserved first and last residue. D genes are given only for firm matches. Expanded clones are given a class, and other clones once, few, many or no size at all.

CDR3 DNA,CDR3 protein,J gene,D gene,V gene,clone size
TGTGCCAGCTCACCACCAGGGAGGGGCACCGCAGATACGCAGTATTTT,CASSPPGRGTADTQYF,TRBJ2-3,TRBD2,TRBV18,NA
TGTGCCAGTAGTATCCCAGGGGGACTGAACACTGAAGCTTTCTTT,CASSIPGGLNTEAFF,TRBJ1-1,TRBD1,TRBV19,NA
TGTGCCAGTAGTACCGGGACAGGAGCAACTAATGAAAAACTGTTTTTT,CASSTGTGATNEKLFF,TRBJ1-4,TRBD1,TRBV19,NA
TGTGCCATCAGTGAGAGCACAGGGGCGGGCTACGAGCAGTACTTC,CAISESTGAGYEQYF,TRBJ2-7,TRBD1,TRBV10-3,NA
TGTGCCATCAGTCCCACCCAGGGTTCCTCTGGAAACACCATATATTTT,CAISPTQGSSGNTIYF,TRBJ1-3,NA,TRBV10-3,NA
TGTGCCAGCAGCTTAAACGGACAGAGCCACACTGAAGCTTTCTTT,CASSLNGQSHTEAFF,TRBJ1-1,NA,TRBV7-3,NA
TGTGCCAGCAGCCAAGATCCCCAGGGCGCTCGGAATTCACCCCTCCACTTT,CASSQDPQGARNSPLHF,TRBJ1-6,NA,TRBV4-2,few
TGTGCCTGGGGGACAGGGGGGCACGGGACCCAGTACTTC,CAWGTGGHGTQYF,TRBJ2-5,TRBD1,TRBV30,NA
TGTGCCAGCAGTTTGCCTGGCGGCTCCTACAATGAGCAGTTCTTC,CASSLPGGSYNEQFF,TRBJ2-1,NA,TRBV28,NA
TGCAGTGCCACCCAGGGGGCGATTAGTACTGAAGCTTTCTTT,CSATQGAISTEAFF,TRBJ1-1,TRBD1,TRBV29-1,NA
TGTGCCAGCAGTTTCTTCGGGAGAAGTGGGTACGAGCAGTACTTC,CASSFFGRSGYEQYF,TRBJ2-7,NA,TRBV27,once
TGTGCCAGCAGGCTCACAGGGGGGCCCTACGAGCAGTACTTC,CASRLTGGPYEQYF,TRBJ2-7,TRBD1,TRBV2,once
TGTGCCAGCAGCTTAGGCCCACCAGGGTCCGGGACTAGCCAAGAGACCCAGTACTTC,CASSLGPPGSGTSQETQYF,TRBJ2-5,TRBD2,TRBV11-3,NA
TGTGCCAGCAGCCTTCCAGGGAACGAGCAGTACTTC,CASSLPGNEQYF,TRBJ2-7,NA,TRBV3-1/TRBV3-2,NA
TGTGCCAGCAGCTTAGTAGGGGTGGACGAAAAACTGTTTTTT,CASSLVGVDEKLFF,TRBJ1-4,NA,TRBV7-9,NA
TGTGCCAGCTCTGAAGTGGCGGGACCATCCTACGAGCAGTACTTC,CASSEVAGPSYEQYF,TRBJ2-7,NA,TRBV7-2,NA
TGTGCCAGCAGCCAACTAGCGGGAGAAGGTAATGAGCAGTTCTTC,CASSQLAGEGNEQFF,TRBJ2-1,TRBD2,TRBV6-2/TRBV6-3,NA
TGTGCCAGCACCCGAACTCTTGGCAGGGCGGCTTACAATGAGCAGTTCTTC,CASTRTLGRAAYNEQFF,TRBJ2-1,NA,TRBV2,NA
TGTGCCAGCAGCTTAGGGACAGGGGGAGGGCAGCCCCAGCATTTT,CASSLGTGGGQPQHF,TRBJ1-5,TRBD1,TRBV7-8,NA
TGCAGTGCTAGTTTAGCGGGAGAGACCCAGTACTTC,CSASLAGETQYF,TRBJ2-5,TRBD2,TRBV20-1,NA
TGCGCCAGCAGCTTGGCCGTGACTAGCGGGAGTAATGAGCAGTTCTTC,CASSLAVTSGSNEQFF,TRBJ2-1,TRBD2,TRBV5-1,once
TGTGCCAGTGCCCTAGCGGGAAACACAGATACGCAGTATTTT,CASALAGNTDTQYF,TRBJ2-3,TRBD2,TRBV19,NA